The 23 T cell receptor beta chains in this list originate from one sample, sequenced in a study of T cells in localized non-small cell lung cancer. Libraries were prepared by immunoSEQ multiplex PCR; TCRdb keeps only in-frame clonotypes and omits some of them. The sample has 20,000 to 25,000 clones, around 86% seen once; the top ten hold 12%. Sequences were derived from PBMCs, sampled before any cancer treatment. These receptors originate from a man aged 35-75 years with stage II squamous cell lung carcinoma.

J is TRBJ1-1 and V is TRBV6-5; the D is unclear. V was pared by 6 bases and J by 5 bases, with 7 bases between. Germline CDR1 MNHEY, CDR2 SVGAGI. The CDR3 is 11 amino acids. The CDR3 sequence: CASSGLTEAFF. The DNA of the CDR3 is TGTGCCAGCAGCGGTCTGACTGAAGCTTTCTTT.

The rearrangement links TRBV6-6 to TRBJ2-1, with D possibly called TRBD1 or TRBD2 (6 bases each). V was trimmed by 6 bases and J by 8 bases, leaving 20 bases between them. The CDR3 length is 15 residues. Germline CDR1 and CDR2: MNHNY and SVGAGI (reference sequence). The CDR3 DNA sequence: TGTGCCAGCAGCCGTCTTCGGAGGGGGTGGGATGAGCAGTTCTTC. It codes for CASSRLRRGWDEQFF.

The CDR3 bases are TGTGCCAGCAGTTACTCGACGGTTCCGGAGACCCAGTACTTC. Protein product: CASSYSTVPETQYF. This chain joins TRBV6-5 and TRBJ2-5; no reliable D call. Germline values: CDR1 MNHEY, CDR2 SVGAGI. V was pared by 0 bases and J by 5 bases, with 10 bases between. The CDR3 has 14 residues.

The CDR3 sequence is CASSWNRDRGQETQYF. For the CDR3, the DNA is TGTGCCAGCAGTTGGAACCGGGACAGGGGGCAAGAGACCCAGTACTTC. The V call is TRBV27, the J call TRBJ2-5, with 11 bases identical to TRBD1. V lost 4 bases, J lost 2 bases, and 6 bases stayed unmatched. Germline-derived CDR1 and CDR2 are MNHEY and SMNVEV (reference sequence). The CDR3 runs to 16 residues.

This chain links TRBV10-1 with TRBJ2-6; D is uncertain. Trimming removed 5 bases at V and 1 base at J, with 3 bases between. Germline-derived CDR1 and CDR2 are WNHNN and SYGVQD (reference sequence). The CDR3 consists of 13 residues. The DNA for the CDR3 is TGCGCCAGCAGTTTATCTGGGGCCAACGTCCTGACTTTC. It translates to CASSLSGANVLTF.

V and J are TRBV5-8 and TRBJ2-7; D not certain. The V end lost 1 base, the J end lost 2 bases, and 16 bases lay between the germline ends. CDR1 is SGHTS and CDR2 is YDEGEE in the germline V gene. The CDR3 runs to 16 residues. In DNA form, the CDR3 reads TGTGCCAGCAGCTTGTTTCGGAACCAACTTACCTACGAGCAGTACTTC. Amino acids: CASSLFRNQLTYEQYF.

CDR3 residues: CASLDGTGTSKQYF. CDR3 in DNA: TGTGCCAGCTTAGACGGGACAGGGACCTCCAAGCAGTACTTC. The V and J genes are TRBV2 and TRBJ2-7; 9 bases align to TRBD1. This CDR3 is 14 amino acids long. Germline CDR1 and CDR2: SNHLY and FYNNEI. J lost 8 bases, V lost 8 bases, and 13 bases had no gene match. The whole variable domain, filled in from reference TRBV2 and TRBJ2-7, reads EPEVTQTPSHQVTQMGQEVILRCVPISNHLYFYWYRQILGQKVEFLVSFYNNEISEKSEIFDDQFSVERPDGSNFTLKIRSTKLEDSAMYFCASLDGTGTSKQYFGPGTRLTVT.

The chain is built from TRBV27 and TRBJ2-5; D gene unclear. V shed 3 bases and J shed 5 bases, with 4 bases lying between them. This CDR3 is 11 amino acids long. From germline, CDR1 is MNHEY and CDR2 SMNVEV (reference sequence). The CDR3 sequence is CASSLGETQYF. Here the CDR3 DNA reads TGTGCCAGCAGTTTGGGGGAGACCCAGTACTTC.

The chain uses TRBV19 and TRBJ1-4; maybe TRBD1 (5 bases). CDR3 length: 15 residues. V was pared by 1 base and J by 5 bases, with 11 bases between. The V gene's germline CDR1 is LNHDA and CDR2 SQIVND (reference sequence). The DNA of the CDR3 is TGTGCCAGTAGTATAGGGGGCAGACAGAATGAAAAACTGTTTTTT. It is translated as CASSIGGRQNEKLFF. Filled out from reference TRBV19 and TRBJ1-4, the complete variable domain reads DGGITQSPKYLFRKEGQNVTLSCEQNLNHDAMYWYRQDPGQGLRLIYYSQIVNDFQKGDIAEGYSVSREKKESFPLTVTSAQKNPTAFYLCASSIGGRQNEKLFFGSGTQLSVL.

V usage is TRBV19 and J usage is TRBJ1-1; D may be TRBD1 (5 bases). The V end was cut by 6 bases, the J end by 0 bases, with 17 bases between. This CDR3 has 16 residues. CDR1 LNHDA and CDR2 SQIVND come from the germline V gene (reference sequence). CDR3 bases: TGTGCCAGTAGACCCACCGACAGAGTCATGAACACTGAAGCTTTCTTT. Translation gives CASRPTDRVMNTEAFF.

This clone has only one observation. The chain joins TRBV9 to TRBJ2-7; possibly TRBD1 for D (5 bases). The CDR3 totals 14 residues. Germline V gene data show CDR1 as SGDLS and CDR2 as YYNGEE. V lost 6 bases, J lost 2 bases, and 15 bases lay in between. The CDR3 sequence: CASTLGAEPYEQYF. The DNA for the CDR3 is TGTGCCAGCACCCTAGGGGCCGAGCCCTACGAGCAGTACTTC.

The chain carries TRBV30 and TRBJ2-4; D may be TRBD1 (6 bases). Trimming removed 2 bases at V and 12 bases at J, with 26 bases between. The germline gives CDR1 GTSNPN, CDR2 SVGIG (reference sequence). The CDR3 is 16 residues long. The CDR3 region is CAWSTHLNKQGSNQYF. In DNA form, the CDR3 reads TGTGCCTGGAGTACCCACTTGAACAAGCAGGGGTCGAATCAGTACTTC.

J is TRBJ2-6 and V is TRBV9; D uncertain. V was pared by 3 bases and J by 0 bases, with 7 bases between. Germline V gene data show CDR1 as SGDLS and CDR2 as YYNGEE. CDR3 length equals 15 residues. As DNA, the CDR3 is TGTGCCAGCAGCGAACTGAGCTCTGGGGCCAACGTCCTGACTTTC. It specifies CASSELSSGANVLTF.

The rearrangement joins TRBV18 to TRBJ1-2, with D unresolved. The CDR3 sequence is 15 residues long. Trimming took 0 bases from V and 7 from J, leaving 15 bases between them. Looked up from germline, CDR1 is KGHSH and CDR2 is LQKENI. CDR3 nucleotide sequence: TGTGCCAGCTCACCACCTATAGAAGGGAGTGTTGGCTACACCTTC. Residues: CASSPPIEGSVGYTF.

V and J are TRBV5-1 and TRBJ1-1; the D gene is possibly TRBD1 (5 bases). The germline V and J ends were trimmed by 0 bases and 7 bases, with 16 bases remaining between them. Germline CDR1 SGHRS, CDR2 YFSETQ. The CDR3 consists of 15 residues. Here the CDR3 DNA reads TGCGCCAGCAGCTTGGGGGGTCAGGGCCAAGGTGAAGCTTTCTTT. The encoded protein is CASSLGGQGQGEAFF.

The chain uses TRBV18 and TRBJ2-1, with 7 positions matching TRBD1. The trim removed 2 bases at V and 3 bases at J, leaving 13 bases unmatched. Germline CDR1 is KGHSH and CDR2 is LQKENI. The CDR3 contains 18 residues. The chain's CDR3 is CASSPIRGQRNYYNEQFF. CDR3 coding DNA: TGTGCCAGCTCACCAATAAGGGGGCAGCGGAATTACTACAATGAGCAGTTCTTC.

V is TRBV7-3 and J is TRBJ2-7; D unresolved. Looked up from germline, CDR1 is SGHTA and CDR2 is FQGTGA. V was trimmed by 2 bases and J by 2 bases, leaving 10 bases between them. This CDR3 comprises 14 residues. The CDR3 bases are TGTGCCAGCAGCTTAGGTCACCACACCTACGAGCAGTACTTC. It is translated as CASSLGHHTYEQYF.

This rearrangement joins TRBV20-1 to TRBJ2-5, with D possibly TRBD2 on 5 matching bases. In germline, CDR1 is DFQATT, CDR2 SNEGSKA (reference sequence). Trimming pared 3 bases from V and 5 bases from J, leaving 7 bases between. The CDR3 totals 11 residues. The CDR3 DNA follows: TGCAGTGCTAGGTCGGGGGAGACCCAGTACTTC. Encoded protein: CSARSGETQYF.

This clone turned up a few times. This chain connects TRBV10-1 to TRBJ1-2; D not resolved. V was clipped by 0 bases and J by 3 bases, with 5 bases between them. CDR1 WNHNN and CDR2 SYGVQD come from the germline V gene (reference sequence). The CDR3 spans 13 residues. The CDR3 region is CASSESTDYGYTF. The CDR3 DNA follows: TGCGCCAGCAGTGAGTCAACAGACTATGGCTACACCTTC.

The V call is TRBV10-3, the J call TRBJ2-1, with D unresolved. Per the germline V gene, CDR1 is ENHRY and CDR2 is SYGVKD. This CDR3 contains 12 residues. Trimming removed 8 bases from V and 5 bases from J, with 10 bases in between. CDR3 bases: TGTGCCATCGGTTCCCGAGACAATGAGCAGTTCTTC. It codes for CAIGSRDNEQFF.

The rearrangement links TRBV10-3 to TRBJ2-5; 9 bases are shared with TRBD1. Germline V gene data show CDR1 as ENHRY and CDR2 as SYGVKD. V shed 2 bases, J shed 4 bases, and the junction held 8 bases outside the gene matches. This CDR3 contains 16 residues. The CDR3 DNA sequence: TGTGCCATCAGTGAGCCGGCACAGGGGGCGGTAGAGACCCAGTACTTC. This translates into CAISEPAQGAVETQYF.

The chain uses TRBV29-1 and TRBJ1-4; D gene ambiguous. The V end lost 3 bases, the J end lost 5 bases, and 4 bases lay between the germline ends. Germline V gene data show CDR1 as SQVTM and CDR2 as ANQGSEA. The CDR3 is 11 residues long. The CDR3, as DNA: TGCAGCGTTGACTTAAATGAAAAACTGTTTTTT. As protein: CSVDLNEKLFF.

The genes are TRBV18 and TRBJ2-1; no firm D call. The V gene lost 2 bases and the J gene lost 7 bases, with 9 bases spanning the gap. Germline CDR1 KGHSH, CDR2 LQKENI. The CDR3 extends over 13 amino acids. For the CDR3, the DNA is TGTGCCAGCTCACCAGGGAATCGAAATGAGCAGTTCTTC. Protein sequence: CASSPGNRNEQFF.